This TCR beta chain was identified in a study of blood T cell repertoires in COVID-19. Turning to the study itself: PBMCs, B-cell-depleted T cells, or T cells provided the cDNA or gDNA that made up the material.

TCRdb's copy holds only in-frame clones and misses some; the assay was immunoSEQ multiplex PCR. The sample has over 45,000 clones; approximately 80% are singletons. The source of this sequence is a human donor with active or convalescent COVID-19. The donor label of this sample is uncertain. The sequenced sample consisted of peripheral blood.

CDR3 DNA sequence: TGTGCCAGCAGCTTAGGGTCAGGCGGGAGGGGTTTAGGTGAGCAGTTCTTC. Its translation: CASSLGSGGRGLGEQFF. The chain has TRBV7-2 and TRBJ2-1; 9 bases match TRBD2. There are 17 residues in the CDR3. V shed 1 base and J 9 bases; nucleotides not matched to a gene: 13. Germline CDR1 is SGHTA and CDR2 is FQGNSA.